What follows are 31 T cell receptor beta chains derived from one specimen sequenced in a study of T cell changes during pregnancy in multiple sclerosis. Assay used: immunoSEQ multiplex PCR; TCRdb lists only in-frame clones, some missing. The sample contains tens of thousands of clones, approximately 92% of which appear only once. Sequenced here: CD4+ T cells from peripheral blood mononuclear cells, sampled in the third trimester of pregnancy. These receptors were collected from a female donor with multiple sclerosis, enrolled in a pregnancy study.

The V and J genes are TRBV5-1 and TRBJ1-2; 11 bases align to TRBD1. Germline V CDR1 and CDR2: SGHRS, YFSETQ. The CDR3 extends over 16 amino acids. The junction had 9 bases not matched to a gene; V was cut back by 2 bases and J by 6 bases. The CDR3 DNA reads as TGCGCCAGCAGCTTAGGACAGGGGGCGAGGGTAAATGGCTACACCTTC. Amino acid sequence: CASSLGQGARVNGYTF.

This rearrangement joins TRBV7-9 to TRBJ2-7; D perhaps matches TRBD1 (6 bases). This CDR3 has 14 amino acids. CDR1 and CDR2 (germline): SEHNR, FQNEAQ (reference sequence). V shed 1 base and J shed 0 bases, with 7 bases lying between them. CDR3 sequence reads: CASSLVGASYEQYF. The CDR3 bases are TGTGCCAGCAGCTTAGTGGGGGCCTCCTACGAGCAGTACTTC.

CDR3 amino acids: CASSSPAQTYEQYF. CDR3 bases: TGTGCCAGCAGTTCGCCCGCACAGACCTACGAGCAGTACTTC. The chain combines TRBV6-5 with TRBJ2-7; no definite D call. Looked up from germline, CDR1 is MNHEY and CDR2 is SVGAGI. The CDR3 extends over 14 amino acids. V dropped 4 bases and J dropped 2 bases, with 12 bases sitting between them.

This clone was recorded a few times. The J gene is TRBJ2-5, the V gene TRBV7-9, with 9 bases fitting TRBD1. The CDR3 consists of 16 residues. V lost 3 bases and J lost 1; bases outside the gene matches: 6. Germline V gene lookup returns CDR1 SEHNR and CDR2 FQNEAQ (reference sequence). As DNA, the CDR3 is TGTGCCAGCAGCTTGGGGGACAGGGTGGTCCAAGAGACCCAGTACTTC. Its protein is CASSLGDRVVQETQYF.

Points on this clone: Compared with germline, one end of the junction differs, possibly owing to a read error. V and J are TRBV29-1 and TRBJ2-1; no clear D. The CDR3 totals 12 residues. Germline assignment: CDR1 SQVTM and CDR2 ANQGSEA. CDR3 protein: CSVAVSFNEQFF. In nucleotides, the CDR3 is TGCAGCGTTGCCGTATCCTTCAATGAGCAGTTCTTC.

The J gene is TRBJ1-4, the V gene TRBV5-1; 7 bases agree with TRBD1. Trimming removed 2 bases from V and 0 bases from J; junction bases left unmatched: 1. The CDR3 sequence is 15 residues long. Looked up from germline, CDR1 is SGHRS and CDR2 is YFSETQ. The CDR3 protein is CASSLGQATNEKLFF. The CDR3 nucleotides are TGCGCCAGCAGCTTAGGACAGGCAACTAATGAAAAACTGTTTTTT. The entire variable domain, with the rest obtained from reference TRBV5-1 and TRBJ1-4, is as follows: KAGVTQTPRYLIKTRGQQVTLSCSPISGHRSVSWYQQTPGQGLQFLFEYFSETQRNKGNFPGRFSGRQFSNSRSEMNVSTLELGDSALYLCASSLGQATNEKLFFGSGTQLSVL.

The J gene is TRBJ1-2, the V gene TRBV30; D uncertain. The germline V gene has CDR1 GTSNPN and CDR2 SVGIG (reference sequence). The V end was cut by 2 bases, the J end by 1 base, with 5 bases between. This CDR3 spans 12 amino acids. The CDR3 DNA follows: TGTGCCTGGAGTCCATTTAACTATGGCTACACCTTC. This encodes CAWSPFNYGYTF.

V is TRBV9 and J is TRBJ2-3, with a weak D call TRBD2 (6 bases). From germline, CDR1 is SGDLS and CDR2 YYNGEE. The CDR3 consists of 20 residues. V lost 0 bases, J lost 0 bases, and 23 bases lay in between. As DNA, the CDR3 is TGTGCCAGCAGCGTAGGACGCTCGGGACTGTGGAGGACTAGCACAGATACGCAGTATTTT. It yields the protein CASSVGRSGLWRTSTDTQYF.

The chain is built from TRBV20-1 and TRBJ2-7, with D tentatively TRBD2 (6 bases). The CDR3 extends over 10 amino acids. Germline V CDR1 and CDR2: DFQATT, SNEGSKA (reference sequence). V gave up 5 bases and J gave up 9 bases, with 11 bases separating them. The CDR3 sequence: CSAVGGTQYF. DNA of the CDR3: TGCAGTGCTGTGGGCGGGACGCAGTACTTC.

The V gene is TRBV20-1, the J gene TRBJ2-5; tentative D call: TRBD2 (5 bases). Germline V gene data show CDR1 as DFQATT and CDR2 as SNEGSKA (reference sequence). The CDR3 is 11 residues long. Trimming left V 3 bases short and J 5 bases short, with 7 bases between. The CDR3 spells CSARRVETQYF. The CDR3 bases are TGCAGTGCTAGGAGGGTGGAGACCCAGTACTTC.

The chain employs TRBV28 and TRBJ1-2, with a weak D call TRBD1 (5 bases). This CDR3 region has 13 residues. Deletions cut 3 bases from V and 5 bases from J, with 10 bases between. CDR1 MDHEN and CDR2 SYDVKM come from the germline V gene. CDR3: CASSLEGRYGYTF. CDR3 in DNA: TGTGCCAGCAGTTTGGAGGGGCGATATGGCTACACCTTC.

The V gene is TRBV25-1, the J gene TRBJ2-7; TRBD2 is a possible D gene (5 bases). The germline V gene encodes CDR1 MGHDK and CDR2 SYGVNS. V shed 3 bases and J shed 7 bases, with 7 bases lying between them. This CDR3 spans 11 amino acids. The CDR3 reads CASSEDWEQYF. DNA for the CDR3: TGTGCCAGCAGTGAGGACTGGGAGCAGTACTTC.

The chain employs TRBV19 and TRBJ1-5; D is possibly TRBD1 (5 bases). Trimming stripped 4 bases from V and 0 bases from J, with 7 bases between. Germline CDR1 and CDR2: LNHDA and SQIVND (reference sequence). The CDR3 covers 14 residues. CDR3 bases: TGTGCCAGTAGTAGACAGACTAGCAATCAGCCCCAGCATTTT. This gives the protein CASSRQTSNQPQHF.

The gene calls are TRBV9 and TRBJ2-1, with TRBD2 as a possible D gene (5 bases). Germline CDR1 and CDR2: SGDLS and YYNGEE. V lost 0 bases and J lost 1, with 11 bases in between. This CDR3 region has 16 residues. The CDR3 DNA reads TGTGCCAGCAGCGTAGAGGTGGGAGTGTCCTACAATGAGCAGTTCTTC. Protein product: CASSVEVGVSYNEQFF.

The chain carries TRBV9 and TRBJ1-1; 7 bases map to TRBD1. V lost 2 bases, J lost 5 bases, and 9 bases stayed unmatched. From germline, CDR1 is SGDLS and CDR2 YYNGEE. The CDR3 is 15 residues long. CDR3 sequence (DNA): TGTGCCAGCAGCGTTACCGGGACAGTGGGGACTGAAGCTTTCTTT. It codes for CASSVTGTVGTEAFF.

The rearrangement links TRBV29-1 to TRBJ2-3; 7 nucleotides align to TRBD2. CDR1 SQVTM and CDR2 ANQGSEA come from the germline V gene. This CDR3 has 14 amino acids. Trimming took 6 bases from V and 0 from J; bases not matched to a gene: 6. CDR3 sequence (DNA): TGCAGCGTCCGAAGCGGGATTAGCACAGATACGCAGTATTTT. Translation: CSVRSGISTDTQYF.

CDR3 in DNA: TGTGCCAGCACAGTGACAGGGACTAATGAAAAACTGTTTTTT. Protein sequence: CASTVTGTNEKLFF. This chain connects TRBV2 to TRBJ1-4, with 7 positions matching TRBD1. The V segment lost 7 bases and the J segment 2 bases; nucleotides outside the gene matches: 4. There are 14 residues in the CDR3. Germline lookup yields CDR1 SNHLY and CDR2 FYNNEI.

The CDR3 DNA reads as TGCGCCAGCAGCCAAGGAGTTAGCGGGAGACGATATGAGCAGTTCTTC. This codes for CASSQGVSGRRYEQFF. This sequence joins TRBV4-1 and TRBJ2-1; TRBD2 aligns across 9 bases. V shed 1 base, J shed 8 bases, and the junction held 9 bases outside the gene matches. Germline CDR1 and CDR2: MGHRA and YSYEKL. This CDR3 is built from 16 residues.

The V gene is TRBV15, the J gene TRBJ2-5; no firm D call. The CDR3 runs to 18 residues. Trimming removed 0 bases from V and 1 base from J, with 18 bases in between. Per germline, CDR1 LNHNV and CDR2 YYDKDF (reference sequence). The CDR3 DNA reads TGTGCCACCAGCAGAGATAAATCCGACCTAGTCGTCCAAGAGACCCAGTACTTC. Translated, it gives CATSRDKSDLVVQETQYF.

This clone was found a few times. This rearrangement joins TRBV19 to TRBJ2-4; D not resolved. Trimming stripped 6 bases from V and 6 bases from J, with 6 bases between. Germline V CDR1 and CDR2: LNHDA, SQIVND (reference sequence). The CDR3 loop spans 11 amino acids. The CDR3 DNA is TGTGCCAGTAGGTCCGGAAACATTCAGTACTTC. Translation: CASRSGNIQYF.

V gene TRBV2 combines with J gene TRBJ2-3, with 10 bases aligning to TRBD2. V lost 8 bases, J lost 4 bases, and 12 bases stayed unmatched. Germline V gene sequence: CDR1 SNHLY, CDR2 FYNNEI. The CDR3 spans 16 residues. The CDR3 sequence is CASQRSLAGAPDTQYF. Here the CDR3 DNA reads TGTGCCAGCCAGCGTTCTCTAGCGGGAGCCCCAGATACGCAGTATTTT.

The V call is TRBV6-6, the J call TRBJ1-1; 8 positions match TRBD1. The CDR3 is 14 amino acids. Germline V gene data show CDR1 as MNHNY and CDR2 as SVGAGI (reference sequence). With V trimmed by 5 bases and J by 4 bases, 6 bases remained unmatched. CDR3 nucleotides: TGTGCCAGCAGTCCCGGGACAGGACTCACTGAAGCTTTCTTT. This gives the protein CASSPGTGLTEAFF.

This chain joins TRBV18 and TRBJ2-1; D ambiguous. Germline CDR1 is KGHSH and CDR2 is LQKENI. The CDR3 loop spans 13 amino acids. Trimming stripped 3 bases from V and 3 bases from J, with 6 bases between. The CDR3 here is CASSPPVYNEQFF. The DNA for the CDR3 is TGTGCCAGCTCACCTCCAGTCTACAATGAGCAGTTCTTC.

The chain carries TRBV9 and TRBJ2-5; D gene uncertain. The germline V gene has CDR1 SGDLS and CDR2 YYNGEE. The CDR3 contains 12 residues. The V end was cut by 2 bases, the J end by 2 bases, with 4 bases between. CDR3 sequence: CASSVSQETQYF. CDR3 DNA: TGTGCCAGCAGCGTGTCGCAAGAGACCCAGTACTTC.

Remarks on this clone: The sample carries other DNA sequences with the same CDR3. The chain is built from TRBV2 and TRBJ2-1; TRBD1 is a possible D gene (6 bases). CDR1 and CDR2 (germline): SNHLY, FYNNEI. V dropped 3 bases and J dropped 1 base, with 10 bases sitting between them. The CDR3 extends over 15 amino acids. The CDR3, as DNA: TGTGCCAGCAGTGAGGGGCAGGGGTCCTACAATGAGCAGTTCTTC. This encodes CASSEGQGSYNEQFF.

The J gene is TRBJ2-7, the V gene TRBV5-4; no clear D gene. Germline assignment: CDR1 SGHNT and CDR2 YYREEE (reference sequence). This CDR3 spans 16 amino acids. Trimming took off 0 bases at V and 4 bases at J, with 17 bases between the two ends. CDR3 nucleotides: TGTGCCAGCAGCTTGGAAAGACATCCCGCACGATACGAGCAGTACTTC. Translation gives CASSLERHPARYEQYF. Full variable domain (rest looked up from reference TRBV5-4 and TRBJ2-7): ETGVTQSPTHLIKTRGQQVTLRCSSQSGHNTVSWYQQALGQGPQFIFQYYREEENGRGNFPPRFSGLQFPNYSSELNVNALELDDSALYLCASSLERHPARYEQYFGPGTRLTVT.

V usage is TRBV20-1 and J usage is TRBJ1-2, with no clear D. V gave up 3 bases and J gave up 9 bases, with 11 bases separating them. The germline CDR1 and CDR2 sequences are DFQATT and SNEGSKA (reference sequence). CDR3 length: 11 amino acids. Written as DNA, the CDR3 is TGCAGTGCTAGTTGGGCGTCTAGCTACACCTTC. Translation: CSASWASSYTF.

This chain joins TRBV7-6 and TRBJ1-5, with TRBD1 identical over 11 bases. With V trimmed by 5 bases and J by 4 bases, 4 bases remained unmatched. The length of the CDR3 is 15 residues. Per germline, CDR1 SGHVS and CDR2 FNYEAQ. DNA for the CDR3: TGTGCCAGCAGCAGGACAGGGGGCACGAATCAGCCCCAGCATTTT. Protein product: CASSRTGGTNQPQHF.

The chain couples TRBV14 to TRBJ2-7; possible D gene TRBD1, 6 bases. V was trimmed by 4 bases and J by 0 bases, leaving 16 bases between them. This CDR3 has 16 residues. Germline lookup yields CDR1 SGHDN and CDR2 FVKESK. The CDR3 DNA reads TGTGCCAGCAGCCGTCGGACAGCCCATTACTCCTACGAGCAGTACTTC. Protein sequence: CASSRRTAHYSYEQYF.

This clone was found once. This rearrangement joins TRBV4-2 to TRBJ2-1, with 9 bases aligning to TRBD2. After removal of 0 bases from V and 1 base from J, the junction contained 7 bases not matched to a gene. This CDR3 has 18 amino acids. Germline V gene data show CDR1 as LGHNA and CDR2 as YNFKEQ. This CDR3 reads CASSQEWGSGRSYNEQFF. The CDR3, as DNA: TGTGCCAGCAGCCAAGAGTGGGGTAGCGGGAGATCCTACAATGAGCAGTTCTTC.

The rearrangement joins TRBV20-1 to TRBJ1-2; D is undetermined. Germline V gene sequence: CDR1 DFQATT, CDR2 SNEGSKA (reference sequence). There are 11 residues in the CDR3. Between the trimmed V and J ends, which lost 1 base and 6 bases, there was a span of 6 bases. The CDR3 is CSARGGDGYTF. In DNA form, the CDR3 reads TGCAGTGCTAGAGGTGGAGATGGCTACACCTTC.